A selection of T cell receptor beta chains follows, all from one sample in a study of T cell responses to AZD1222 COVID-19 vaccine. The method was immunoSEQ multiplex PCR; TCRdb's version includes in-frame clones alone and lacks a portion of them. The sample lists approximately 120,000 clones, 70% to 90% occurring once. The starting material was peripheral blood, obtained on day 0 of AZD1222 vaccination. These receptors were taken from an adult in good health. Both conserved end residues are part of each CDR3. A D gene is named only where the DNA matches it firmly. Size is stated for part of the rows, as once, few or many counts, or as a class when the clone is expanded.

j_call: TRBJ2-7
v_call: TRBV19
d_call: .
clone_size: few
cdr3_nt: TGTGCCAGTAGTAACCGGGTTTCCTACGAGCAGTACTTC
cdr3_aa: CASSNRVSYEQYF

j_call: TRBJ2-1
v_call: TRBV9
d_call: TRBD2
clone_size: .
cdr3_nt: TGTGCCAGCAGCGCCCCGGGACTATCAATTGAGCAGTTCTTC
cdr3_aa: CASSAPGLSIEQFF

j_call: TRBJ2-5
v_call: TRBV12-5
d_call: TRBD1
clone_size: .
cdr3_nt: TGTGCTAGCGGTACAGGGGAATCAGAGACCCAGTACTTC
cdr3_aa: CASGTGESETQYF

j_call: TRBJ1-4
v_call: TRBV6-5
d_call: .
clone_size: .
cdr3_nt: TGTGCCAGCAGTTACTCGGGGGCAGGGGAAAAACTGTTTTTT
cdr3_aa: CASSYSGAGEKLFF

j_call: TRBJ1-1
v_call: TRBV29-1
d_call: .
clone_size: .
cdr3_nt: TGCAGCCCTCGAAGAGGGACCGAAGCTTTCTTT
cdr3_aa: CSPRRGTEAFF

j_call: TRBJ2-7
v_call: TRBV24-1
d_call: .
clone_size: .
cdr3_nt: TGTGCCACCAGTGAGGGCAGAAACTACGAGCAGTACTTC
cdr3_aa: CATSEGRNYEQYF

j_call: TRBJ1-5
v_call: TRBV19
d_call: .
clone_size: .
cdr3_nt: TGTGCCAGTAGTATCGGGACACCTTATAGCAATCAGCCCCAGCATTTT
cdr3_aa: CASSIGTPYSNQPQHF

j_call: TRBJ2-6
v_call: TRBV20-1
d_call: .
clone_size: .
cdr3_nt: TGCAGTGCTAGTGTTCGAGGTTCTGGGGCCAACGTCCTGACTTTC
cdr3_aa: CSASVRGSGANVLTF

j_call: TRBJ2-2
v_call: TRBV10-2
d_call: TRBD2
clone_size: .
cdr3_nt: TGCGCCAGCAATCGACTAGCCACCGGGGAGCTGTTTTTT
cdr3_aa: CASNRLATGELFF

j_call: TRBJ1-1
v_call: TRBV3-1/TRBV3-2
d_call: .
clone_size: .
cdr3_nt: TGTGCCAGCAGCAACTCAGGGAACACTGAAGCTTTCTTT
cdr3_aa: CASSNSGNTEAFF

j_call: TRBJ2-2
v_call: TRBV11-2
d_call: TRBD2
clone_size: .
cdr3_nt: TGTGCCAGCAGCTGGGGACTAGCGTTGAACACCGGGGAGCTGTTTTTT
cdr3_aa: CASSWGLALNTGELFF

j_call: TRBJ1-1
v_call: TRBV27
d_call: .
clone_size: .
cdr3_nt: TGTGCCAGCAGTCTAACGGGGCAGAGTGAGAACACTGAAGCTTTCTTT
cdr3_aa: CASSLTGQSENTEAFF

j_call: TRBJ2-2
v_call: TRBV18
d_call: TRBD1
clone_size: .
cdr3_nt: TGTGCCAGCTCACCACTGGGCGGACAGGACACCGGGGAGCTGTTTTTT
cdr3_aa: CASSPLGGQDTGELFF

j_call: TRBJ2-5
v_call: TRBV5-4
d_call: TRBD2
clone_size: .
cdr3_nt: TGTGCCAGCAGCCAAAGAGCGGGAGCAGAGACCCAGTACTTC
cdr3_aa: CASSQRAGAETQYF

j_call: TRBJ2-7
v_call: TRBV7-2
d_call: TRBD2
clone_size: .
cdr3_nt: TGTGCCAGCAGCTTAGATTCTAGCGGGGCTACCTACGAGCAGTACTTC
cdr3_aa: CASSLDSSGATYEQYF

j_call: TRBJ1-2
v_call: TRBV28
d_call: .
clone_size: .
cdr3_nt: TGTGCCAGCAGTTCAGCGGCAGTAAACTATGGCTACACCTTC
cdr3_aa: CASSSAAVNYGYTF

j_call: TRBJ2-3
v_call: TRBV7-9
d_call: .
clone_size: .
cdr3_nt: TGTGCCAGCAGCTTAGCCCTAGCGACAGATACGCAGTATTTT
cdr3_aa: CASSLALATDTQYF

j_call: TRBJ2-5
v_call: TRBV5-1
d_call: .
clone_size: .
cdr3_nt: TGCGCCAGCAGCTTTGGGGGACTGAGTGAAGAGACCCAGTACTTC
cdr3_aa: CASSFGGLSEETQYF

j_call: TRBJ1-6
v_call: TRBV4-1
d_call: TRBD1
clone_size: .
cdr3_nt: TGCGCCAGCAGCCATCCCGGGACAGGGAGCTCCTATAATTCACCCCTCCACTTT
cdr3_aa: CASSHPGTGSSYNSPLHF

j_call: TRBJ2-7
v_call: TRBV7-3
d_call: TRBD1
clone_size: .
cdr3_nt: TGTGCCAGCAGCACAGGGGGCGGTTACGAGCAGTACTTC
cdr3_aa: CASSTGGGYEQYF

j_call: TRBJ2-1
v_call: TRBV27
d_call: TRBD2
clone_size: .
cdr3_nt: TGTGCCAGCAGTTCACTAGCGGGGTACAATGAGCAGTTCTTC
cdr3_aa: CASSSLAGYNEQFF

j_call: TRBJ2-1
v_call: TRBV10-1
d_call: TRBD2
clone_size: .
cdr3_nt: TGCGCCAGCAGTGGGACTAGCAGGTCGGCTGAGCAGTTCTTC
cdr3_aa: CASSGTSRSAEQFF

j_call: TRBJ2-5
v_call: TRBV4-1
d_call: .
clone_size: .
cdr3_nt: TGCGCCAGCAGCCAAGGGGACTCCCAAGAGACCCAGTACTTC
cdr3_aa: CASSQGDSQETQYF

j_call: TRBJ1-1
v_call: TRBV19
d_call: TRBD1
clone_size: .
cdr3_nt: TGTGCCAGTAGTTCGGGACAGGGATCAGGCGCTGAAGCTTTCTTT
cdr3_aa: CASSSGQGSGAEAFF

j_call: TRBJ1-1
v_call: TRBV28
d_call: .
clone_size: .
cdr3_nt: TGTGCCAGCAGTTCCGACGGGGAGAACACTGAAGCTTTCTTT
cdr3_aa: CASSSDGENTEAFF

j_call: TRBJ1-2
v_call: TRBV5-1
d_call: .
clone_size: .
cdr3_nt: TGCGCCAGCAGCTTGGGGCAGAATAGTGGCTACACCTTC
cdr3_aa: CASSLGQNSGYTF

j_call: TRBJ2-7
v_call: TRBV19
d_call: TRBD2
clone_size: .
cdr3_nt: TGTGCCAGTAGTATGGGGGGAGGGCCCTCATTCGAGCAGTACTTC
cdr3_aa: CASSMGGGPSFEQYF

j_call: TRBJ1-1
v_call: TRBV5-1
d_call: .
clone_size: .
cdr3_nt: TGCGCCAGCAGGGGAGAGGGCACTGAAGCTTTCTTT
cdr3_aa: CASRGEGTEAFF

j_call: TRBJ1-6
v_call: TRBV5-1
d_call: .
clone_size: .
cdr3_nt: TGCGCCAGCAGCTTGGGGAATAATTCACCCCTCCACTTT
cdr3_aa: CASSLGNNSPLHF

j_call: TRBJ1-6
v_call: TRBV6-2/TRBV6-3
d_call: TRBD1
clone_size: .
cdr3_nt: TGTGCCAGCAGTTACCTTGAGGGGACAGGGTTTGAGTCACCCCTCCACTTT
cdr3_aa: CASSYLEGTGFESPLHF

j_call: TRBJ2-3
v_call: TRBV14
d_call: .
clone_size: .
cdr3_nt: TGTGCCAGCAGCCAAGTCAGGGCTAGCACAGATACGCAGTATTTT
cdr3_aa: CASSQVRASTDTQYF

j_call: TRBJ1-5
v_call: TRBV19
d_call: .
clone_size: few
cdr3_nt: TGTGCCAGTAGTATACCGTATCAGCCCCAGCATTTT
cdr3_aa: CASSIPYQPQHF

j_call: TRBJ2-7
v_call: TRBV14
d_call: .
clone_size: .
cdr3_nt: TGTGCCAGCAGCCTTCACTACGAGCAGTACTTC
cdr3_aa: CASSLHYEQYF

j_call: TRBJ2-5
v_call: TRBV24-1
d_call: .
clone_size: .
cdr3_nt: TGTGCCACCAGTGATTTTACAGGGAGTCAAGAGACCCAGTACTTC
cdr3_aa: CATSDFTGSQETQYF

j_call: TRBJ2-1
v_call: TRBV19
d_call: TRBD2
clone_size: .
cdr3_nt: TGTGCCAGTAGTATCCCGGGACTAGCGTATACCAATGAGCAGTTCTTC
cdr3_aa: CASSIPGLAYTNEQFF

j_call: TRBJ2-3
v_call: TRBV13
d_call: .
clone_size: once
cdr3_nt: TGTGCCAGCAGCCCCTGGGGGAAGCGGAGCACAGATACGCAGTATTTT
cdr3_aa: CASSPWGKRSTDTQYF

j_call: TRBJ2-7
v_call: TRBV9
d_call: .
clone_size: .
cdr3_nt: TGTGCCAGCAGCGAGGGGGGAGTAGGGGAATACGAGCAGTACTTC
cdr3_aa: CASSEGGVGEYEQYF

j_call: TRBJ2-2
v_call: TRBV9
d_call: .
clone_size: .
cdr3_nt: TGTGCCAGCAGCGTAGACGGGAGGAACACCGGGGAGCTGTTTTTT
cdr3_aa: CASSVDGRNTGELFF

j_call: TRBJ1-1
v_call: TRBV19
d_call: .
clone_size: .
cdr3_nt: TGTGCCAGTGGGGGGGAGTGGGACACTGAAGCTTTCTTT
cdr3_aa: CASGGEWDTEAFF

j_call: TRBJ2-5
v_call: TRBV7-9
d_call: .
clone_size: .
cdr3_nt: TGTGCCAGCAGTTACTATCTAGGGTACGCGCCGGAGACCCAGTACTTC
cdr3_aa: CASSYYLGYAPETQYF

j_call: TRBJ2-1
v_call: TRBV27
d_call: TRBD1
clone_size: .
cdr3_nt: TGTGCCAGCAGTTTCGGGACAGGCTACAATGAGCAGTTCTTC
cdr3_aa: CASSFGTGYNEQFF

j_call: TRBJ2-1
v_call: TRBV7-2
d_call: .
clone_size: .
cdr3_nt: TGTGCCAGCAGTCGCCGTAGCGGAGGGGACAATGAGCAGTTCTTC
cdr3_aa: CASSRRSGGDNEQFF

j_call: TRBJ2-1
v_call: TRBV5-4
d_call: .
clone_size: few
cdr3_nt: TGTGCCAGCAGCTCTCGAGAGACCGGGGACAATGAGCAGTTCTTC
cdr3_aa: CASSSRETGDNEQFF

j_call: TRBJ2-7
v_call: TRBV11-2
d_call: .
clone_size: .
cdr3_nt: TGTGCCAGCAGCTTCGGGTACCCCTACGAGCAGTACTTC
cdr3_aa: CASSFGYPYEQYF